This TCR beta chain originates from a study of shared clonotypes between healthy human individuals. The assay used deep level. The assay was immunoSEQ multiplex PCR, and TCRdb's table has in-frame clones only and misses some. The sample includes about 2.1 million clones, around 93% of them seen just once. This clone was counted between two and nine times. The V gene's germline CDR1 is LNHDA and CDR2 SQIVND (reference sequence). This CDR3 has 16 residues. Trimming cost V 5 bases and J 4 bases; bases outside gene matches: 12. CD45RO-negative, CCR7-positively selected cells formed the naive CD8 fraction, excluding terminally differentiated effector memory CD45RA+ cells. Caucasian adults residing in Nashville, Tennessee made up all the donors.

The chain carries TRBV19 and TRBJ1-1, with 8 nucleotides matching TRBD1. Material: naive CD8+ T cells from PBMCs. This TCR was recovered from a man aged 18-30 years in good health. Some clones in this sample may be carry-over from other donors' samples. The DNA for the CDR3 is TGTGCCAGTAGTCTCAACCTGGACAGGGTCGCCACTGAAGCTTTCTTT. It translates to CASSLNLDRVATEAFF. The complete variable domain, with remaining parts taken from reference TRBV19 and TRBJ1-1, reads DGGITQSPKYLFRKEGQNVTLSCEQNLNHDAMYWYRQDPGQGLRLIYYSQIVNDFQKGDIAEGYSVSREKKESFPLTVTSAQKNPTAFYLCASSLNLDRVATEAFFGQGTRLTVV.